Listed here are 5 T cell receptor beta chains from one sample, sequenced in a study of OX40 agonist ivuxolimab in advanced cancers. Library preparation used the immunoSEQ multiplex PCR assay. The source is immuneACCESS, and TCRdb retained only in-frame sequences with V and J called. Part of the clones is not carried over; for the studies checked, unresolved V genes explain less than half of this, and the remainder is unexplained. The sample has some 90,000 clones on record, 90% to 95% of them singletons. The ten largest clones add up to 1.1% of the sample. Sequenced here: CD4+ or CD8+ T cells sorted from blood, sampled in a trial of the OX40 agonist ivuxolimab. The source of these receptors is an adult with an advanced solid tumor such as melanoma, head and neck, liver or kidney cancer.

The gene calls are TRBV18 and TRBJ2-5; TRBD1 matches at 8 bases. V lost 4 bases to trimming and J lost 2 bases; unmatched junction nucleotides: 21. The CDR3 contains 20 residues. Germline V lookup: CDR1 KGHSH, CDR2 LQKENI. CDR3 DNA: TGTGCCAGCTCACAACTCCTCGGCGGGACAGGAAGGGGACAGCAAGAGACCCAGTACTTC. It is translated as CASSQLLGGTGRGQQETQYF.

The CDR3 DNA follows: TGCAGCGGACAGGGGACAGATACGCAGTATTTT. It codes for CSGQGTDTQYF. The chain has TRBV29-1 and TRBJ2-3; 8 nucleotides match TRBD1. Trimming cost V 7 bases and J 3 bases; bases outside gene matches: 0. The CDR3 is 11 residues long. The germline gives CDR1 SQVTM, CDR2 ANQGSEA.

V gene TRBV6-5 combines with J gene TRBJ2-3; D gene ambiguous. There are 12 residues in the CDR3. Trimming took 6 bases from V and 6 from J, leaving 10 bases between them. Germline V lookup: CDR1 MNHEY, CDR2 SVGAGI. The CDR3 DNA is TGTGCCAGCAGACCGGTGGGGGATACGCAGTATTTT. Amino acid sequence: CASRPVGDTQYF.

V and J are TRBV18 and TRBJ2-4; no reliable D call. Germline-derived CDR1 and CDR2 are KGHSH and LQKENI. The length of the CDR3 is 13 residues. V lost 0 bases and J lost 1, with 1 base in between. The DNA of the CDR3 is TGTGCCAGCTCACCACCGGCCAAAAACATTCAGTACTTC. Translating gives CASSPPAKNIQYF.

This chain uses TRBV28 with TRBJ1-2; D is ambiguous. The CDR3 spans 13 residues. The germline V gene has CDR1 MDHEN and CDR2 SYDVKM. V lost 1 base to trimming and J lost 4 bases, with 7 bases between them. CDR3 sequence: CASSLLGGYGYTF. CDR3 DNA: TGTGCCAGCAGTTTATTGGGCGGCTATGGCTACACCTTC.